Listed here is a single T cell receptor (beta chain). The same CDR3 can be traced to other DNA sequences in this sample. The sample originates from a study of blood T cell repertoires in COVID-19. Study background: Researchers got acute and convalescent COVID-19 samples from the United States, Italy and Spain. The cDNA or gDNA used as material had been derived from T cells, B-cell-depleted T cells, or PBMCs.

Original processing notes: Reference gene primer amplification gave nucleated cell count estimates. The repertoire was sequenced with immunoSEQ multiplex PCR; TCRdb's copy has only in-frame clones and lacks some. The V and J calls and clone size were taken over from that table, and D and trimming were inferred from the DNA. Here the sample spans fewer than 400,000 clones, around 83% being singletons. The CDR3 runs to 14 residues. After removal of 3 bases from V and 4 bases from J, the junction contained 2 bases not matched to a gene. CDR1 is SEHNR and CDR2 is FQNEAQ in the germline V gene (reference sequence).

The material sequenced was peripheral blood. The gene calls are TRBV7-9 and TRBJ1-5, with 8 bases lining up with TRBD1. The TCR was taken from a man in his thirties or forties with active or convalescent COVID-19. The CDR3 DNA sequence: TGTGCCAGCAGCTTGGGGACAGGTAATCAGCCCCAGCATTTT. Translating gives CASSLGTGNQPQHF.